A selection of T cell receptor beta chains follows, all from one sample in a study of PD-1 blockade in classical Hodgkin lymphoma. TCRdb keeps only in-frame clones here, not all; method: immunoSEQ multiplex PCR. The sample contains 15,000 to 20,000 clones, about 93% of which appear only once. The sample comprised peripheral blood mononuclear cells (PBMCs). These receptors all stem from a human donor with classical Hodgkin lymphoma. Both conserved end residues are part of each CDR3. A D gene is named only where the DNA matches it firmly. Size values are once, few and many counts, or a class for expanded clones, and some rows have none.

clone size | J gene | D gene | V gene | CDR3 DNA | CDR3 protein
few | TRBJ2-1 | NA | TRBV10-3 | TGTGCCATCAGGGCTACGGGCTCCTACAATGAGCAGTTCTTC | CAIRATGSYNEQFF
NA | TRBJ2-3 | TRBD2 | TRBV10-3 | TGTGCCATCAGTAACCGCGGACTAGAGCCAGATACGCAGTATTTT | CAISNRGLEPDTQYF
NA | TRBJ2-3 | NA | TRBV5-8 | TGTGCCAGCAGCTTGGCTCCTTCAGATACGCAGTATTTT | CASSLAPSDTQYF
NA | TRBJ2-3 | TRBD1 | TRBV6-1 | TGTGCCAGCAGTGGGGCAGGGGGCCTTTTTTCACTCGATACGCAGTATTTT | CASSGAGGLFSLDTQYF
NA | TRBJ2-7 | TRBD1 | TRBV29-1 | TGCAGCGTTGAACAGGGGGCCTACGAGCAGTACTTC | CSVEQGAYEQYF
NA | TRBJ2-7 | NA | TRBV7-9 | TGTGCCAGCAGCTTCTTTTCTTCCTACGAGCAGTACTTC | CASSFFSSYEQYF
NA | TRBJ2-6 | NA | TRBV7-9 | TGTGCCAGCAGCTCCCTTCGAGCCAACGTCCTGACTTTC | CASSSLRANVLTF
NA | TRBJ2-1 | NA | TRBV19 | TGTGCCAGTAGTGGCTTGGGGCATGAGCAGTTCTTC | CASSGLGHEQFF
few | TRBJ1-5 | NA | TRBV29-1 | TGCAGCGTTGGAGAGGGAGATAGCAATCAGCCCCAGCATTTT | CSVGEGDSNQPQHF
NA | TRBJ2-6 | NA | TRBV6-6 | TGTGCCAGCAGTTGGGACAATCTGGCCGGGGCCAACGTCCTGACTTTC | CASSWDNLAGANVLTF
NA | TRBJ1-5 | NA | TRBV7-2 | TGTGCCAGCAGCTTAGGGACCACGGGGCTACCCCAGCATTTT | CASSLGTTGLPQHF
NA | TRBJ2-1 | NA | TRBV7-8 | TGTGCCAGCAGCAAATACAATGAGCAGTTCTTC | CASSKYNEQFF
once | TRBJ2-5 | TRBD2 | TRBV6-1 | TGTGCCAGCAGCCAACTAGCGGGGGGGCAAGAGACCCAGTACTTC | CASSQLAGGQETQYF
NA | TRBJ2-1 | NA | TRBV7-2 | TGTGCCAGCAGCTTGAGGGCTGCCTCCTACAATGAGCAGTTCTTC | CASSLRAASYNEQFF
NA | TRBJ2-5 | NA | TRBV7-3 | TGTGCCAGCAGGTTTGGGGGCCAAGAGACCCAGTACTTC | CASRFGGQETQYF
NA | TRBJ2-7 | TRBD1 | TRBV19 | TGTGCCAGTAGTCGTGGGACAGGGAACTCCTACGAGCAGTACTTC | CASSRGTGNSYEQYF
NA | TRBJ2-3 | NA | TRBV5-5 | TGTGCCAGCAGACCCGAGGTCCCTACGCAGTATTTT | CASRPEVPTQYF
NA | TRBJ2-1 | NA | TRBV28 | TGTGCCAGCAGTTTAGGTGGGGAGCAGTTCTTC | CASSLGGEQFF
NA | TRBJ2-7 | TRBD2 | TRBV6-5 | TGTGCCAGCAGTCTCATAGGGACTAGCACCTACGAGCAGTACTTC | CASSLIGTSTYEQYF
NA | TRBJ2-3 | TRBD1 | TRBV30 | TGTGCCTGGATTCTCCGGGACAGTTTCACAGATACGCAGTATTTT | CAWILRDSFTDTQYF
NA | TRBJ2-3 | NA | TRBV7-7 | TGTGCCAGCAGCCGCGGGCCCTCAGGGGATACGCAGTATTTT | CASSRGPSGDTQYF
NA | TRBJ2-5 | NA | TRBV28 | TGTGCCAGCAGTTTATCTGAGACAGGTTCCCCCCAAGAGACCCAGTACTTC | CASSLSETGSPQETQYF
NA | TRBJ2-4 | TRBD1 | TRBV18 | TGTGCCAGCTCACCCGCTGACAGGGTTAAAAACATTCAGTACTTC | CASSPADRVKNIQYF
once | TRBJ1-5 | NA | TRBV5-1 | TGCGCCAGCAGCTTTAATTCATATAATCAGCCCCAGCATTTT | CASSFNSYNQPQHF
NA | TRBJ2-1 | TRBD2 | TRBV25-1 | TGTGCCAGCAGTGCTAGCGGGGTCTACAATGAGCAGTTCTTC | CASSASGVYNEQFF
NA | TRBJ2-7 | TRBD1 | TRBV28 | TGTGCCAGCAGTCCTCCCGGGACAGGGGGCGGCGAGCAGTACTTC | CASSPPGTGGGEQYF
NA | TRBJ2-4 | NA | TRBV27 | TGTGCCAGCACCGGGACCTTAGCCAAAAACATTCAGTACTTC | CASTGTLAKNIQYF
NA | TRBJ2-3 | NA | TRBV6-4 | TGTGCCAGCAGATCTGAGCTGGGTACGCAGTATTTT | CASRSELGTQYF
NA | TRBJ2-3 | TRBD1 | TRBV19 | TGTGCCAGTAGTCCCCTGGGACAGGGATCCACAGATACGCAGTATTTT | CASSPLGQGSTDTQYF
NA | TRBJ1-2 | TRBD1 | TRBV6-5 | TGTGCCAGCAGTTACTCGACAGGGGGCGACTATGGCTACACCTTC | CASSYSTGGDYGYTF
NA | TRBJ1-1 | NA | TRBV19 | TGTGCCAGTAGTATAGGTGGGGAGATCCCTGAAGCTTTCTTT | CASSIGGEIPEAFF
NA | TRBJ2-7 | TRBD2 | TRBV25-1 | TGTGCCAGCAGTCTATCTAGCGGGAGCTACGAGCAGTACTTC | CASSLSSGSYEQYF
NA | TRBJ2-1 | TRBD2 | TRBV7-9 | TGTGCCAGCAGCTTAAAGGGCCCAGCGGGAGGGCGCAATGAGCAGTTCTTC | CASSLKGPAGGRNEQFF
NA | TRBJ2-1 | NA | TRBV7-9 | TGTGCCAGCAGCGGCTGGAGAGGCCCGGGGAATGAGCAGTTCTTC | CASSGWRGPGNEQFF
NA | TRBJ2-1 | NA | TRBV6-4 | TGTGCCAGCACTCACGCGGCAGGGGACTACAATGAGCAGTTCTTC | CASTHAAGDYNEQFF
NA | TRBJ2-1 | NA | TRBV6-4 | TGTGCCAGCAGTGACTTGTACAGGGTACGAAATGAGCAGTTCTTC | CASSDLYRVRNEQFF
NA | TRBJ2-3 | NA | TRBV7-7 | TGTGCCAGCAGCCTACGGTTGACTAGTTTGGGCACAGATACGCAGTATTTT | CASSLRLTSLGTDTQYF
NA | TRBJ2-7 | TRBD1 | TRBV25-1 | TGTGCCAGCAGTGAACCGGGACAGGGGACCTACGAGCAGTACTTC | CASSEPGQGTYEQYF
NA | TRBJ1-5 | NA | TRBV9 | TGTGCCAGCAGCGTAGTTCCGGATAGCAATCAGCCCCAGCATTTT | CASSVVPDSNQPQHF
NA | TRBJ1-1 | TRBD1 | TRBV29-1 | TGCAGCGTTGGGAGTGACAGGGAGGGCACTGAAGCTTTCTTT | CSVGSDREGTEAFF